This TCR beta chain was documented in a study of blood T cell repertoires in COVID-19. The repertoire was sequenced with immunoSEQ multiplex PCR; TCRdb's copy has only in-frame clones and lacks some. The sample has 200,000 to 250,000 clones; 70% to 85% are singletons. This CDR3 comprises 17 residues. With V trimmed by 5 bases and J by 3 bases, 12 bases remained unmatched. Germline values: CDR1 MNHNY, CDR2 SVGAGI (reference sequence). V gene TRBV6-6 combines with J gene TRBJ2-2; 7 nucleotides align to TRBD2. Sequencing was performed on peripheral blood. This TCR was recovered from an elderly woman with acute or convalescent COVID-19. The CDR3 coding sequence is TGTGCCAGCAGTCCCGCTAGCGCGGGGGAGTACACCGGGGAGCTGTTTTTT. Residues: CASSPASAGEYTGELFF.